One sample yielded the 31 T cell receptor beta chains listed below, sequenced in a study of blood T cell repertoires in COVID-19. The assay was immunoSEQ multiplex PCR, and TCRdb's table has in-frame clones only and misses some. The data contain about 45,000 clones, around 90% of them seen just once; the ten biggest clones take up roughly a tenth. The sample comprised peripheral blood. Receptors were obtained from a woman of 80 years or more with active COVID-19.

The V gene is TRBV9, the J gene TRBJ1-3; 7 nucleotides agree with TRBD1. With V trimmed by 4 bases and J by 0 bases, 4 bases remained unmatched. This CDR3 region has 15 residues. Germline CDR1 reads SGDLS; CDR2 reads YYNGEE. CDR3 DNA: TGTGCCAGCAGCACCAGGGACAGCTCTGGAAACACCATATATTTT. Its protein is CASSTRDSSGNTIYF.

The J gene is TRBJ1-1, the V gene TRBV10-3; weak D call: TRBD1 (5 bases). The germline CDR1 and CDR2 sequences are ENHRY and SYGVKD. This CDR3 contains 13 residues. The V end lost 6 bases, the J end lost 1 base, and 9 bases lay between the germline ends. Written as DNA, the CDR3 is TGTGCCATCAGCCAGGGTAGGAACACTGAAGCTTTCTTT. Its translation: CAISQGRNTEAFF.

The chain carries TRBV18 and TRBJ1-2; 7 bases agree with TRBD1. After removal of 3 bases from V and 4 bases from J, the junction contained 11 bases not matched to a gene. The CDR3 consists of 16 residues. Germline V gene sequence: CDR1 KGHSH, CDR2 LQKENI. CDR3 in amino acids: CASSPMKGGEGYGYTF. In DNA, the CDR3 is TGTGCCAGCTCACCTATGAAAGGGGGCGAGGGCTATGGCTACACCTTC. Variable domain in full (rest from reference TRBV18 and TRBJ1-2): NAGVMQNPRHLVRRRGQEARLRCSPMKGHSHVYWYRQLPEEGLKFMVYLQKENIIDESGMPKERFSAEFPKEGPSILRIQQVVRGDSAAYFCASSPMKGGEGYGYTFGSGTRLTVV.

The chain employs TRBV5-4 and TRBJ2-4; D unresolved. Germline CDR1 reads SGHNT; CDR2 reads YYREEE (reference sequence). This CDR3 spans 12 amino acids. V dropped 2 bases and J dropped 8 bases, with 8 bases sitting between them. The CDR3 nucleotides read TGTGCCAGCAGCTTCCCCCATGACATTCAGTACTTC. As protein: CASSFPHDIQYF.

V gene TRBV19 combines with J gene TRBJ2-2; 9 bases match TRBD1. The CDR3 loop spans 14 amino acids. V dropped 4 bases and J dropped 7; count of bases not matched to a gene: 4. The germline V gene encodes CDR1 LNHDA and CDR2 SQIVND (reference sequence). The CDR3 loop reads CASSNTGGSGELFF. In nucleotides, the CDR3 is TGTGCCAGTAGTAACACAGGGGGCAGCGGGGAGCTGTTTTTT.

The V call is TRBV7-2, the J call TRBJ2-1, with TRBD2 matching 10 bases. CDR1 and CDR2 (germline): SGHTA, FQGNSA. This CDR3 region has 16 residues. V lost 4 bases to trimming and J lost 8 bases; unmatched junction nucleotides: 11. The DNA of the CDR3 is TGTGCCAGCAGCTGGCGAGTAGCGGGGGGAGGAGATGAGCAGTTCTTC. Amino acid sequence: CASSWRVAGGGDEQFF.

DNA for the CDR3: TGTGCCAGCAGTCCCGAGGGACTAGCGGGGGTACAGAATGAGCAGTTCTTC. Encoded protein: CASSPEGLAGVQNEQFF. The rearrangement joins TRBV2 to TRBJ2-1; TRBD2 aligns across 14 bases. With 5 bases clipped from V and 7 bases from J, the junction kept 10 bases outside the gene matches. In germline, CDR1 is SNHLY, CDR2 FYNNEI. The CDR3 has 17 residues. The full variable domain, rest sourced from reference TRBV2 and TRBJ2-1, is EPEVTQTPSHQVTQMGQEVILRCVPISNHLYFYWYRQILGQKVEFLVSFYNNEISEKSEIFDDQFSVERPDGSNFTLKIRSTKLEDSAMYFCASSPEGLAGVQNEQFFGPGTRLTVL.

CDR3 in DNA: TGTGCCAGCAGCCTATCCCCCGGGACAGGGGGCACTGAAGCTTTCTTT. Its protein product is CASSLSPGTGGTEAFF. V is TRBV5-4 and J is TRBJ1-1; 11 nucleotides line up with TRBD1. CDR1 and CDR2 (germline): SGHNT, YYREEE (reference sequence). The CDR3 is made up of 16 amino acids. With 4 bases clipped from V and 4 bases from J, the junction kept 9 bases outside the gene matches.

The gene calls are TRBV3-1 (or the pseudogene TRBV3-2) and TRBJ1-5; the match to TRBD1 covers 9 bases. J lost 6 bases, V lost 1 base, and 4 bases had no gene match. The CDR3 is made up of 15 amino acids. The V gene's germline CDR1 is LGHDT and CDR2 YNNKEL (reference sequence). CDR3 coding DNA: TGTGCCAGCAGCCAAGCCGGGACAGGGACTCAGCCCCAGCATTTT. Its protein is CASSQAGTGTQPQHF.

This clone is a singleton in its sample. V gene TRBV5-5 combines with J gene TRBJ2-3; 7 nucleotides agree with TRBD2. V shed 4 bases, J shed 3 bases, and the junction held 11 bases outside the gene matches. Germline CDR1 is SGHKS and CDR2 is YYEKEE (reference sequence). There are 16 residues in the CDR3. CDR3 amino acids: CASSARGDGRTDTQYF. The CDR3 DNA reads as TGTGCCAGCAGCGCACGGGGGGACGGAAGGACAGATACGCAGTATTTT.

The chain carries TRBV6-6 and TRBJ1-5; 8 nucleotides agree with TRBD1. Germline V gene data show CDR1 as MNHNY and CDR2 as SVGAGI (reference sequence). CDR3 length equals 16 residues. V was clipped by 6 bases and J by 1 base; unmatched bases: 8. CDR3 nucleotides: TGTGCCAGCAGGCGGACAGGGAGGCAAAGCAATCAGCCCCAGCATTTT. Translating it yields CASRRTGRQSNQPQHF.

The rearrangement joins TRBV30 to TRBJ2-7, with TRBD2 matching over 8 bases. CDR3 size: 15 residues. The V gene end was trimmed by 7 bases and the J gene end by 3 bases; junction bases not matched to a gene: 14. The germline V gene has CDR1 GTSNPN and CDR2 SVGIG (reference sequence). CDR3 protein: CAFSGGAEILYEQYF. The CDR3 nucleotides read TGTGCCTTCTCGGGGGGGGCCGAAATCCTCTACGAGCAGTACTTC.

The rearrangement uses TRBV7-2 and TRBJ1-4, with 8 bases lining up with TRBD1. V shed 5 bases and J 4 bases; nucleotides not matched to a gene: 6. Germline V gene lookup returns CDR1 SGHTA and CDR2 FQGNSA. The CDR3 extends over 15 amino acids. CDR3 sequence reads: CASSKQQGDNEKLFF. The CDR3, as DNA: TGTGCCAGCAGCAAACAACAGGGGGATAATGAAAAACTGTTTTTT.

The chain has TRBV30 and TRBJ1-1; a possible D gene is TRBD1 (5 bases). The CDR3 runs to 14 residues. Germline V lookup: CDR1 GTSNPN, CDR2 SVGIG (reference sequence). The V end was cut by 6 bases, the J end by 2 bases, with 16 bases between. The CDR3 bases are TGTGCCTGTGCCAGGGAATTCGGTAACACTGAAGCTTTCTTT. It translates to CACAREFGNTEAFF.

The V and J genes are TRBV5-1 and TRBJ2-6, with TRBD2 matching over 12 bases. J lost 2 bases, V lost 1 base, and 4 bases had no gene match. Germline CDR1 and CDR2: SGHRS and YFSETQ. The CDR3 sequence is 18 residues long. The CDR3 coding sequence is TGCGCCAGCAGCTTGCTTCTAGCGGGGGGGCCTGGGGCCAACGTCCTGACTTTC. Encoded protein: CASSLLLAGGPGANVLTF.

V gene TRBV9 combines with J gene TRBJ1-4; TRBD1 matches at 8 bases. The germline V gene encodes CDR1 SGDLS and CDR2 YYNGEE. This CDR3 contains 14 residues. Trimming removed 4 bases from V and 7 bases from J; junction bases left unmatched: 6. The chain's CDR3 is CASSSSGGVEKLFF. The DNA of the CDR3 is TGTGCCAGCAGCAGCTCAGGGGGCGTTGAAAAACTGTTTTTT.

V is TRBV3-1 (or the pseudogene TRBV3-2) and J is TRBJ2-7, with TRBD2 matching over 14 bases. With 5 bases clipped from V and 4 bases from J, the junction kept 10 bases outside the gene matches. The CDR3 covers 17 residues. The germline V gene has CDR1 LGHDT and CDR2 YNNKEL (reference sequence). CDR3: CASSYMTSGGADYEQYF. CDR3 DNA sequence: TGTGCCAGCAGCTACATGACTAGCGGGGGGGCCGATTACGAGCAGTACTTC.

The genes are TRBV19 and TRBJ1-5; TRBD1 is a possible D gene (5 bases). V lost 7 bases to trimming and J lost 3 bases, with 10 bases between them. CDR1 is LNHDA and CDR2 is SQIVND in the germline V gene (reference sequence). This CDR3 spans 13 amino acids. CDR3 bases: TGTGCCAGTACTGACAGAATCAATCAGCCCCAGCATTTT. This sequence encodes CASTDRINQPQHF.

CDR3 sequence (DNA): TGTGCCAGTAGTACTAAAAGCGGGGGGGGCCGGACCCATACGCAGTATTTT. The encoded protein is CASSTKSGGGRTHTQYF. The V gene is TRBV19, the J gene TRBJ2-3; 10 bases are shared with TRBD2. The CDR3 has 17 residues. The germline V gene has CDR1 LNHDA and CDR2 SQIVND (reference sequence). Trimming removed 4 bases from V and 7 bases from J; junction bases left unmatched: 14.

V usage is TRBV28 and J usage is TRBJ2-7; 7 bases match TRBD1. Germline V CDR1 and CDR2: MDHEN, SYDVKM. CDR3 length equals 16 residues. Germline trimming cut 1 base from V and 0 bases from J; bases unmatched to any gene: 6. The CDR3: CASSLSGTVFSYEQYF. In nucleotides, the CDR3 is TGTGCCAGCAGTTTATCCGGGACAGTCTTCTCCTACGAGCAGTACTTC.

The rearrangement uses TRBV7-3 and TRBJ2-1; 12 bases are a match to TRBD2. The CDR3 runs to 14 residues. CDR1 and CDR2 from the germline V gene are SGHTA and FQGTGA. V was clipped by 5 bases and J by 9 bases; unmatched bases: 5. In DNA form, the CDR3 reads TGTGCCAGCAGCCTGACTAGCGGGGGAGGTGAGCAGTTCTTC. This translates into CASSLTSGGGEQFF.

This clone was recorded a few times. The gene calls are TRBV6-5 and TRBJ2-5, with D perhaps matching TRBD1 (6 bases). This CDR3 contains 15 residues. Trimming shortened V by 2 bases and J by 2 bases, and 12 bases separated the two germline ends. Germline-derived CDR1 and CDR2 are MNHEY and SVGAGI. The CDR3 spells CASSYGWQGQETQYF. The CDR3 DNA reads TGTGCCAGCAGTTACGGGTGGCAGGGGCAAGAGACCCAGTACTTC.

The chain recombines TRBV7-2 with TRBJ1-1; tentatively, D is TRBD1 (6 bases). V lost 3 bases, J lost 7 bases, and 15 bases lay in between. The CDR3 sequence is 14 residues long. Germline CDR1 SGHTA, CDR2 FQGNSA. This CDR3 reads CASSLYRTVFEAFF. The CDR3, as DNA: TGTGCCAGCAGCTTGTACCGGACAGTTTTTGAAGCTTTCTTT.

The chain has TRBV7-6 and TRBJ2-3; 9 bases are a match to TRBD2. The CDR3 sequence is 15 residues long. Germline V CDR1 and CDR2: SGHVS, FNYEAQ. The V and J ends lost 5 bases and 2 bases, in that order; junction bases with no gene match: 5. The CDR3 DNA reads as TGTGCCAGCAGCGCGGGGGGGCGGTACACAGATACGCAGTATTTT. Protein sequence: CASSAGGRYTDTQYF.

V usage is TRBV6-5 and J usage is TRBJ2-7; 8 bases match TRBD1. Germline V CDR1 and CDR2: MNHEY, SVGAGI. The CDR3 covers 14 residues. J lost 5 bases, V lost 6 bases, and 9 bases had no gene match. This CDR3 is CASRVPRQGHEQYF. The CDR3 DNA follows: TGTGCCAGCAGGGTACCGCGACAGGGGCACGAGCAGTACTTC.

The CDR3 DNA follows: TGTGCCAGCAGTTTTAGGCAGGGTGGACCTAATGAAAAACTGTTTTTT. Its protein is CASSFRQGGPNEKLFF. The V and J genes are TRBV28 and TRBJ1-4; D may be TRBD1 (5 bases). The CDR3 consists of 16 residues. V was trimmed by 3 bases and J by 3 bases, leaving 14 bases between them. Germline CDR1 and CDR2: MDHEN and SYDVKM.

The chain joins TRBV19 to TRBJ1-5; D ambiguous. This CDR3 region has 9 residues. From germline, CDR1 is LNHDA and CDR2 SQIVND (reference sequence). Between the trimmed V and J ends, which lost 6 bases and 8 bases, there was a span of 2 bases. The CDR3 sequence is CASSEPQHF. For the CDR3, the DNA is TGTGCCAGTAGCGAGCCCCAGCATTTT.

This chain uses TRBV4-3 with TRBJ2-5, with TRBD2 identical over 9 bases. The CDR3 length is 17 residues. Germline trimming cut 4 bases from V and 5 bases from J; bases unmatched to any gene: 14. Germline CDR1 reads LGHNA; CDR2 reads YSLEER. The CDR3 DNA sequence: TGCGCCAGCAGCCCCTCCTTGTTGGCTAGCGGGGTGGAGACCCAGTACTTC. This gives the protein CASSPSLLASGVETQYF.

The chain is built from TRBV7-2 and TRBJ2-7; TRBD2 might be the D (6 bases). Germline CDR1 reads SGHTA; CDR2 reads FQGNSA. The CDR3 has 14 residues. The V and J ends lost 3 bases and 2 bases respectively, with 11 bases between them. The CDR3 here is CASSLGLRAYEQYF. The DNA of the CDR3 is TGTGCCAGCAGCTTGGGACTCCGAGCCTACGAGCAGTACTTC. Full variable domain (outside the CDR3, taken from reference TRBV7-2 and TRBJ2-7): GAGVSQSPSNKVTEKGKDVELRCDPISGHTALYWYRQSLGQGLEFLIYFQGNSAPDKSGLPSDRFSAERTGGSVSTLTIQRTQQEDSAVYLCASSLGLRAYEQYFGPGTRLTVT.

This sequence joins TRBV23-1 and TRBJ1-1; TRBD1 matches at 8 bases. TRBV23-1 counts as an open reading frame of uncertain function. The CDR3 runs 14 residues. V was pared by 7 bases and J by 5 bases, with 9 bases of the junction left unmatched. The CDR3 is CASKDRGEGTEAFF. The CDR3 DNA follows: TGCGCCAGCAAAGACAGGGGAGAGGGAACTGAAGCTTTCTTT.

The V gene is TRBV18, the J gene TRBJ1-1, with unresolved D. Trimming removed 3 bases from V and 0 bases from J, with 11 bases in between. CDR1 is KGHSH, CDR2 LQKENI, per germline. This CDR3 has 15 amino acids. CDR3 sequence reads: CASSPNNDLNTEAFF. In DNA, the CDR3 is TGTGCCAGCTCACCCAACAATGATTTGAACACTGAAGCTTTCTTT.